These T cell receptor beta chains were read from a single sample in a study of blood T cell repertoires in COVID-19. Some clones are missing from TCRdb's copy, which holds only in-frame ones; the method was immunoSEQ multiplex PCR. The sample holds approximately 200,000 clones, about 88% seen once. Specimen: peripheral blood. These receptors came from a woman between 25 and 40 years old with active or convalescent COVID-19. The conserved cysteine and the conserved F or W are not part of the CDR3 here.

V,J,CDR3
TRBV5-1,TRBJ1-1,ASRGGPQGRTEAF
TRBV11-2,TRBJ2-2,ASSFGLAGATGELF
TRBV6-5,TRBJ2-7,ASRAAAGPSYEQY
TRBV15,TRBJ2-2,ATSSGINTGELF
TRBV5-6,TRBJ1-1,ASTTGGWTEAF
TRBV9,TRBJ2-1,ASSPYPSSYNEQF
TRBV5-1,TRBJ2-7,ASSIWEGGGEQY
TRBV3-1/TRBV3-2,TRBJ1-2,ASAQALGYGYT
TRBV30,TRBJ2-2,AWTGGNTGELF
TRBV5-1,TRBJ1-2,ASSLAGDMDYGYT
TRBV24-1,TRBJ1-4,ATSDSSGGNEKLF
TRBV25-1,TRBJ1-4,ASSTRQGRNEKLF
TRBV14,TRBJ2-7,ASSQVGQGLTYEQY
TRBV7-9,TRBJ1-2,ASSLEGLLNGYT
TRBV11-2,TRBJ2-2,ASSVVRGGAGELF
TRBV7-2,TRBJ1-6,ASSLPLSWDSDNSPLH
TRBV19,TRBJ1-5,ASSIRDSPNQPQH
TRBV7-9,TRBJ2-1,ASRYGTPEEF
TRBV28,TRBJ1-5,ASRKIQGAVYSNQPQH
TRBV6-5,TRBJ1-5,ASRIQGGSNQPQH
TRBV27,TRBJ1-2,ASSYTGSYGYT
TRBV19,TRBJ2-1,ASSIRTSLDEQF
TRBV3-1/TRBV3-2,TRBJ2-7,ASSQPRTGLSYEQY
TRBV12-3/TRBV12-4,TRBJ1-2,ASSIQGDYGYT
TRBV28,TRBJ1-5,ASLLLGRNQPQH
TRBV12-2,TRBJ1-6,ASRPDSRSSYNSPLH
TRBV7-9,TRBJ1-2,ASSLGSGTGVGYT
TRBV30,TRBJ1-1,AWSGDKGYTEAF
TRBV19,TRBJ2-5,ASSGQVSLQETQY
TRBV5-1,TRBJ2-1,ASSPSSYNEQF
TRBV4-1,TRBJ2-3,ASSQAASGGVVDTQY
TRBV6-5,TRBJ1-4,ATKPARNEKLF
TRBV28,TRBJ1-5,ASSLIPVPQH
TRBV18,TRBJ1-1,ASSPSKLTEAF
TRBV30,TRBJ1-2,AWSVGTNQNGYT
TRBV5-4,TRBJ2-7,ASSLGTSGPYEQY
TRBV19,TRBJ1-6,ASSIQGRAPLH
TRBV11-2,TRBJ1-5,ASSFGGTGNQPQH
TRBV5-4,TRBJ2-7,ASSIRRDRLHYTYEQY
TRBV18,TRBJ2-1,ASSPAGGSNEQF
TRBV9,TRBJ2-1,ASSVGSGTWGEQF
TRBV11-3,TRBJ1-1,ASSPGQKNTEAF